One and the same sample provided the 26 T cell receptor beta chains below, sequenced in a study of blood T cell repertoires in COVID-19. Assay: immunoSEQ multiplex PCR; the TCRdb copy retains only in-frame clones and omits some. The sample shows some 100,000 clones, around 85% of them seen only once. Sequencing was performed on PBMCs or T cells enriched from blood (not recorded which). Receptors were obtained from a woman aged 45-60 years who had recovered from COVID-19.

This clone was detected once. The chain recombines TRBV11-2 with TRBJ2-7; unclear D gene. V lost 4 bases, J lost 0 bases, and 7 bases lay in between. This CDR3 contains 13 residues. Germline CDR1 SGHAT, CDR2 FQNNGV. The CDR3 region is CASSSPGSYEQYF. CDR3 in DNA: TGTGCCAGCAGCTCGCCGGGCTCCTACGAGCAGTACTTC.

This clone appeared a few times. The chain has TRBV5-1 and TRBJ1-1, with D perhaps matching TRBD1 (6 bases). Germline values: CDR1 SGHRS, CDR2 YFSETQ. Trimming left V 3 bases short and J 1 base short, with 7 bases between. The CDR3 is 13 residues long. The CDR3 protein is CASSSTGNTEAFF. The CDR3 coding sequence is TGCGCCAGCAGCTCGACAGGGAACACTGAAGCTTTCTTT.

This clone was counted a single time. This rearrangement joins TRBV3-1 (or the pseudogene TRBV3-2) to TRBJ1-1, with TRBD1 identical over 9 bases. Per germline, CDR1 LGHDT and CDR2 YNNKEL (reference sequence). The junction had 6 bases not matched to a gene; V was cut back by 4 bases and J by 3 bases. This CDR3 is 15 amino acids long. CDR3 protein: CASSPWTGADTEAFF. The CDR3, as DNA: TGTGCCAGCAGCCCCTGGACAGGGGCTGACACTGAAGCTTTCTTT.

V usage is TRBV10-3 and J usage is TRBJ2-7, with TRBD2 identical over 13 bases. The CDR3 extends over 13 amino acids. Losses at the gene ends were 10 bases for V and 4 bases for J; bases not matched to a gene: 4. Germline loops: CDR1 ENHRY, CDR2 SYGVKD. CDR3 sequence: CATGLAGVYEQYF. Written as DNA, the CDR3 is TGTGCCACCGGACTAGCGGGAGTTTACGAGCAGTACTTC.

This chain joins TRBV5-1 and TRBJ1-4; D gene ambiguous. This CDR3 contains 14 residues. Trimming pared 1 base from V and 3 bases from J, leaving 7 bases between. From germline, CDR1 is SGHRS and CDR2 YFSETQ. The CDR3 coding sequence is TGCGCCAGCAGCTTGTGGAGTCCTAATGAAAAACTGTTTTTT. Protein product: CASSLWSPNEKLFF.

The V and J genes are TRBV6-2 or TRBV6-3 and TRBJ1-2; 7 bases agree with TRBD1. This CDR3 is 12 amino acids long. Trimming removed 6 bases from V and 4 bases from J; junction bases left unmatched: 2. Germline V gene lookup returns CDR1 MNHEY and CDR2 SVGEGT. CDR3 protein: CASSGQAYGYTF. The CDR3, as DNA: TGTGCCAGCAGCGGACAGGCCTATGGCTACACCTTC.

V usage is TRBV7-8 and J usage is TRBJ2-1; the match to TRBD1 covers 7 bases. V lost 6 bases, J lost 8 bases, and 7 bases stayed unmatched. The CDR3 totals 13 residues. Germline V CDR1 and CDR2: SGHVS, FQNEAQ. CDR3 protein: CASRRQGGDEQFF. The CDR3 coding sequence is TGTGCCAGCAGGCGACAGGGTGGAGATGAGCAGTTCTTC.

The chain carries TRBV2 and TRBJ2-2; 8 nucleotides align to TRBD1. V lost 6 bases to trimming and J lost 0 bases; unmatched junction nucleotides: 6. CDR3 size: 16 residues. Germline assignment: CDR1 SNHLY and CDR2 FYNNEI. For the CDR3, the DNA is TGTGCCAGCAGGGACAGGGTATTAGCGAACACCGGGGAGCTGTTTTTT. It encodes CASRDRVLANTGELFF.

The chain employs TRBV5-1 and TRBJ1-5; D is perhaps TRBD1 (5 bases). The V end lost 2 bases, the J end lost 1 base, and 10 bases lay between the germline ends. Germline CDR1 is SGHRS and CDR2 is YFSETQ. CDR3 length equals 15 residues. Here the CDR3 DNA reads TGCGCCAGCAGCTTTACAGGTTTAAGCAATCAGCCCCAGCATTTT. The encoded protein is CASSFTGLSNQPQHF.

The chain employs TRBV28 and TRBJ2-7, with unresolved D. Germline V gives CDR1 MDHEN, CDR2 SYDVKM. V lost 3 bases and J lost 6, with 12 bases in between. This CDR3 spans 13 amino acids. The CDR3: CASSLGTAGEQYF. CDR3 DNA sequence: TGTGCCAGCAGTTTGGGCACGGCCGGCGAGCAGTACTTC.

This chain connects TRBV28 to TRBJ2-5; no definite D call. Trimming stripped 5 bases from V and 5 bases from J, with 15 bases between. Germline V CDR1 and CDR2: MDHEN, SYDVKM. The CDR3 is made up of 14 amino acids. CDR3 bases: TGTGCCAGCAGTACCACCACGGAACAGGAGACCCAGTACTTC. It is translated as CASSTTTEQETQYF.

The chain combines TRBV15 with TRBJ1-1, with D unresolved. The CDR3 runs 13 residues. Germline V gene sequence: CDR1 LNHNV, CDR2 YYDKDF (reference sequence). V dropped 1 base and J dropped 2 bases, with 5 bases sitting between them. This chain's CDR3 is CATSRGDNTEAFF. The CDR3 bases are TGTGCCACCAGCAGAGGAGATAACACTGAAGCTTTCTTT. Looking up the rest from reference TRBV15 and TRBJ1-1 gives the full variable domain: DAMVIQNPRYQVTQFGKPVTLSCSQTLNHNVMYWYQQKSSQAPKLLFHYYDKDFNNEADTPDNFQSRRPNTSFCFLDIRSPGLGDTAMYLCATSRGDNTEAFFGQGTRLTVV.

This chain uses TRBV10-3 with TRBJ2-3; D is unclear. V was pared by 3 bases and J by 0 bases, with 13 bases between. CDR1 and CDR2 (germline): ENHRY, SYGVKD. CDR3 length: 16 residues. CDR3 sequence: CAISDVTGSSTDTQYF. In nucleotides, the CDR3 is TGTGCCATCAGTGACGTGACTGGTTCTAGCACAGATACGCAGTATTTT.

This clone was seen only once. This rearrangement joins TRBV5-1 to TRBJ2-7, with 7 bases fitting TRBD2. The V gene end was trimmed by 1 base and the J gene end by 2 bases; junction bases not matched to a gene: 6. The V gene's germline CDR1 is SGHRS and CDR2 YFSETQ. The CDR3 is 15 residues long. CDR3 loop: CASSLLPSGPYEQYF. For the CDR3, the DNA is TGCGCCAGCAGCTTGCTCCCTAGCGGACCCTACGAGCAGTACTTC. The full variable domain, completed using reference TRBV5-1 and TRBJ2-7, is KAGVTQTPRYLIKTRGQQVTLSCSPISGHRSVSWYQQTPGQGLQFLFEYFSETQRNKGNFPGRFSGRQFSNSRSEMNVSTLELGDSALYLCASSLLPSGPYEQYFGPGTRLTVT.

A few counts support this clone. The gene calls are TRBV28 and TRBJ1-5, with D possibly TRBD1 on 5 matching bases. There are 16 residues in the CDR3. Germline V gene sequence: CDR1 MDHEN, CDR2 SYDVKM. V was trimmed by 4 bases and J by 7 bases, leaving 20 bases between them. The CDR3 reads CASSSTGGGFMQPQHF. CDR3 bases: TGTGCCAGCAGTTCCACCGGGGGAGGTTTTATGCAGCCCCAGCATTTT.

This clone was recorded once. The V call is TRBV6-5, the J call TRBJ2-5, with D maybe TRBD2 (6 bases). This CDR3 has 13 residues. The V end was cut by 7 bases, the J end by 7 bases, with 16 bases between. The germline V gene has CDR1 MNHEY and CDR2 SVGAGI. CDR3 nucleotide sequence: TGTGCCAGCAAACCAACCTTCGGGGGGACCCAGTACTTC. It yields the protein CASKPTFGGTQYF.

V usage is TRBV20-1 and J usage is TRBJ1-5, with D possibly TRBD1 on 5 matching bases. Between the trimmed V and J ends, which lost 3 bases and 2 bases, there was a span of 8 bases. The CDR3 loop spans 13 amino acids. Per germline, CDR1 DFQATT and CDR2 SNEGSKA (reference sequence). CDR3 bases: TGCAGTGCTAGTTGGGGGGGCAATCAGCCCCAGCATTTT. Residues: CSASWGGNQPQHF.

This clone was counted a single time. The chain has TRBV14 and TRBJ2-7; tentatively, D is TRBD1 (6 bases). Per germline, CDR1 SGHDN and CDR2 FVKESK. The CDR3 sequence is 14 residues long. V was pared by 2 bases and J by 7 bases, with 15 bases between. This CDR3 reads CASSQPGDLGEQYF. In nucleotides, the CDR3 is TGTGCCAGCAGCCAACCAGGGGATCTGGGGGAGCAGTACTTC.

This clone has only a few counts. The rearrangement links TRBV28 to TRBJ2-1; D perhaps matches TRBD2 (6 bases). The V gene's germline CDR1 is MDHEN and CDR2 SYDVKM. CDR3 length: 16 amino acids. The ends were cut back, 3 bases at V and 1 base at J, with 13 bases in the middle. The CDR3 is CASSFRRGRSYNEQFF. CDR3 DNA sequence: TGTGCCAGCAGTTTTAGGAGGGGCCGTTCCTACAATGAGCAGTTCTTC.

In DNA, the CDR3 is TGTGCCACCAGTGATACCCCGCGGGGAGTTTGGGTCACAGATACGCAGTATTTT. Amino acids: CATSDTPRGVWVTDTQYF. The rearrangement uses TRBV24-1 and TRBJ2-3; TRBD2 is a possible D gene (6 bases). The CDR3 has 18 residues. V lost 3 bases and J lost 2, with 20 bases in between. Germline V gene sequence: CDR1 KGHDR, CDR2 SFDVKD.

The chain uses TRBV11-3 and TRBJ2-5; TRBD2 is a possible D gene (6 bases). The germline V gene encodes CDR1 SGHNT and CDR2 YENEEA. Trimming took off 2 bases at V and 1 base at J, with 11 bases between the two ends. The CDR3 contains 15 residues. CDR3 sequence reads: CASSLRRGSQETQYF. The CDR3 bases are TGTGCCAGCAGCTTAAGGCGGGGCAGCCAAGAGACCCAGTACTTC.

The chain recombines TRBV5-1 with TRBJ2-1; possible D gene TRBD2, 6 bases. CDR3 size: 15 residues. The germline V gene has CDR1 SGHRS and CDR2 YFSETQ. Trimming shortened V by 3 bases and J by 4 bases, and 14 bases separated the two germline ends. The CDR3 reads CASSSTGESYNEQFF. CDR3 DNA: TGCGCCAGCAGCTCCACGGGAGAATCATACAATGAGCAGTTCTTC.

This chain links TRBV28 with TRBJ1-2; the D gene is possibly TRBD1 (6 bases). Trimming took 2 bases from V and 0 from J, leaving 19 bases between them. The CDR3 loop spans 18 amino acids. Germline CDR1 and CDR2: MDHEN and SYDVKM. The CDR3 spells CASSLGWRTGMPNYGYTF. The CDR3 DNA reads as TGTGCCAGCAGTTTAGGTTGGCGAACAGGGATGCCTAACTATGGCTACACCTTC.

The chain couples TRBV27 to TRBJ1-1; the match to TRBD1 covers 8 bases. V trimming: 0 bases; J trimming: 8 bases; junction bases outside the gene matches: 5. This CDR3 is 14 amino acids long. Germline CDR1 reads MNHEY; CDR2 reads SMNVEV (reference sequence). This CDR3 is CASSLSRDRGEAFF. CDR3 nucleotides: TGTGCCAGCAGTTTATCGAGAGACAGGGGCGAAGCTTTCTTT.

The CDR3 region is CASSKRTGGIRETQYF. In DNA, the CDR3 is TGTGCCAGTAGTAAGCGGACAGGGGGGATTAGGGAGACCCAGTACTTC. V and J are TRBV19 and TRBJ2-5; 10 bases align to TRBD1. Germline V gene lookup returns CDR1 LNHDA and CDR2 SQIVND (reference sequence). Unmatched junction bases numbered 10, after V lost 4 bases and J lost 5 bases. The CDR3 length is 16 residues.

The chain uses TRBV21-1 and TRBJ1-1; TRBD1 was called by the table and not checked on the DNA. TRBV21-1 is recorded as a pseudogene. The CDR3 loop spans 14 amino acids. The CDR3 nucleotides are TGTGCCAACGAAACCGGGACACCGAACACTGAAGCTTTCTTT. It encodes CANETGTPNTEAFF.